The next 31 T cell receptor beta chains were all read from a single sample in a study of cytomegalovirus exposure and HLA in healthy donors. PCR was performed using 60 Vbeta and 13 Jbeta primers. Libraries were prepared by immunoSEQ multiplex PCR; TCRdb keeps only in-frame clonotypes and omits some of them. This sample has some 100,000 clones, with roughly 74% found just once. What was sequenced was PBMCs. Receptor source: a female donor in good health and CMV-seropositive.

This chain links TRBV29-1 with TRBJ2-1; D possibly corresponds to TRBD1 (6 bases). Germline V gene sequence: CDR1 SQVTM, CDR2 ANQGSEA. This CDR3 spans 14 amino acids. Trimming cost V 8 bases and J 7 bases, with 21 bases left between them. The CDR3: CSSAGADRRNEQFF. The CDR3 coding sequence is TGCAGCTCTGCAGGGGCCGACCGAAGAAATGAGCAGTTCTTC.

This rearrangement joins TRBV6-5 to TRBJ1-6; no reliable D call. This CDR3 has 14 amino acids. The germline V and J ends were trimmed by 3 bases and 4 bases, with 7 bases remaining between them. The V gene's germline CDR1 is MNHEY and CDR2 SVGAGI. CDR3 nucleotide sequence: TGTGCCAGCAGTTATCGGGTTTATAATTCACCCCTCCACTTT. Amino acids: CASSYRVYNSPLHF.

The rearrangement joins TRBV30 to TRBJ1-5, with D possibly TRBD1 on 6 matching bases. The germline V and J ends were trimmed by 2 bases and 0 bases, with 17 bases remaining between them. The CDR3 extends over 17 amino acids. Germline V gene lookup returns CDR1 GTSNPN and CDR2 SVGIG (reference sequence). The CDR3 nucleotides are TGTGCCTGGAGTATATCCCGGGACACATATAGCAATCAGCCCCAGCATTTT. Translation gives CAWSISRDTYSNQPQHF.

The genes are TRBV5-1 and TRBJ2-4; the match to TRBD2 covers 7 bases. The CDR3 covers 19 residues. Germline trimming cut 4 bases from V and 3 bases from J; bases unmatched to any gene: 19. In germline, CDR1 is SGHRS, CDR2 YFSETQ. For the CDR3, the DNA is TGCGCCAGCAGCCATCATCAAGCTAGCGGACCGGGGGTCAAAAACATTCAGTACTTC. This translates into CASSHHQASGPGVKNIQYF.

The J gene is TRBJ2-2, the V gene TRBV7-8, with a weak D call TRBD1 (6 bases). The V gene's germline CDR1 is SGHVS and CDR2 FQNEAQ. The CDR3 loop spans 17 amino acids. V dropped 5 bases and J dropped 2 bases, with 18 bases sitting between them. The CDR3, as DNA: TGTGCCAGCAGCCTCGCGTTTCGGACAGCAAACACCGGGGAGCTGTTTTTT. The encoded protein is CASSLAFRTANTGELFF.

The rearrangement joins TRBV28 to TRBJ2-7; TRBD1 matches 9 bases. This CDR3 is 15 amino acids long. Germline V gene data show CDR1 as MDHEN and CDR2 as SYDVKM. After removal of 4 bases from V and 6 bases from J, the junction contained 10 bases not matched to a gene. The CDR3 region has the DNA TGTGCCAGCAGTTCGGGGCCGGGACAGGGCCCCGAGCAGTACTTC. Encoded protein: CASSSGPGQGPEQYF.

The chain uses TRBV4-3 and TRBJ2-7, with TRBD2 identical over 8 bases. The CDR3 covers 16 residues. V shed 0 bases and J 2 bases; nucleotides not matched to a gene: 6. Germline V gene sequence: CDR1 LGHNA, CDR2 YSLEER. The chain's CDR3 is CASSQDAGGLAYEQYF. DNA for the CDR3: TGCGCCAGCAGCCAAGATGCGGGGGGACTAGCCTACGAGCAGTACTTC.

The rearrangement uses TRBV6-1 and TRBJ2-1; possible D gene TRBD2, 5 bases. The V gene's germline CDR1 is MNHNS and CDR2 SASEGT. The CDR3 totals 14 residues. Trimming pared 6 bases from V and 4 bases from J, leaving 13 bases between. In DNA, the CDR3 is TGTGCCAGCAGGCGACTGGGAGATTACAATGAGCAGTTCTTC. This translates into CASRRLGDYNEQFF.

The chain has TRBV2 and TRBJ2-5; 10 positions match TRBD1. The germline V gene has CDR1 SNHLY and CDR2 FYNNEI. This CDR3 region has 14 residues. V was pared by 7 bases and J by 5 bases, with 7 bases of the junction left unmatched. The CDR3 protein is CASTGQGDFETQYF. CDR3 sequence (DNA): TGTGCCAGCACCGGACAGGGGGATTTTGAGACCCAGTACTTC.

This chain joins TRBV6-5 and TRBJ1-6; D call uncertain. The CDR3 totals 13 residues. Germline CDR1 MNHEY, CDR2 SVGAGI. V shed 6 bases and J shed 10 bases, with 13 bases lying between them. CDR3 in amino acids: CASRLAGVSPLHF. CDR3 coding DNA: TGTGCCAGCAGGCTAGCTGGAGTCTCACCCCTCCACTTT.

Here the CDR3 reads CASSRNTQPQHF. CDR3 nucleotide sequence: TGTGCCAGCAGTCGCAACACTCAGCCCCAGCATTTT. The chain is built from TRBV7-9 and TRBJ1-5; D remains unclear. Trimming removed 6 bases at V and 6 bases at J, with 9 bases between. Per the germline V gene, CDR1 is SEHNR and CDR2 is FQNEAQ (reference sequence). This CDR3 is built from 12 residues.

The genes are TRBV6-5 and TRBJ1-1; 7 nucleotides line up with TRBD1. J lost 2 bases, V lost 6 bases, and 6 bases had no gene match. CDR3 length: 14 amino acids. Germline CDR1 and CDR2: MNHEY and SVGAGI. The chain's CDR3 is CASRGGSFNTEAFF. DNA for the CDR3: TGTGCCAGCAGAGGGGGCAGTTTTAACACTGAAGCTTTCTTT.

This chain uses TRBV7-8 with TRBJ2-1; no clear D gene. This CDR3 is built from 15 residues. Germline CDR1 reads SGHVS; CDR2 reads FQNEAQ. Trimming pared 2 bases from V and 2 bases from J, leaving 10 bases between. Here the CDR3 reads CASSLLILTYNEQFF. In DNA form, the CDR3 reads TGTGCCAGCAGCTTACTAATCCTTACCTACAATGAGCAGTTCTTC.

This chain uses TRBV7-2 with TRBJ1-1; no clear D gene. Germline CDR1 and CDR2: SGHTA and FQGNSA. The CDR3 contains 13 residues. The germline V and J ends were trimmed by 2 bases and 0 bases, with 4 bases remaining between them. The CDR3 loop reads CASSLQMNTEAFF. The CDR3 DNA is TGTGCCAGCAGCTTACAAATGAACACTGAAGCTTTCTTT.

The chain recombines TRBV27 with TRBJ1-5; tentative D call: TRBD1 (6 bases). Per germline, CDR1 MNHEY and CDR2 SMNVEV (reference sequence). The CDR3 has 14 residues. Trimming left V 3 bases short and J 4 bases short, with 10 bases between. CDR3 protein: CASSFARGNQPQHF. In DNA, the CDR3 is TGTGCCAGCAGTTTTGCCAGGGGTAATCAGCCCCAGCATTTT.

Regarding this clone: The junction differs from germline at one of its ends, possibly a read error. The J gene is TRBJ1-4, the V gene TRBV6-1; 9 bases are shared with TRBD1. This CDR3 comprises 17 residues. In germline, CDR1 is MNHNS, CDR2 SASEGT. In nucleotides, the CDR3 is TGTGCCAGCAGTAAAGCGGGACAGGGTGGATCTAATGAAAAACTGTTTTTT. Translation: CASSKAGQGGSNEKLFF.

J is TRBJ1-1 and V is TRBV7-2; tentative D call: TRBD1 (5 bases). The CDR3 runs to 15 residues. CDR1 and CDR2 (germline): SGHTA, FQGNSA. Trimming shortened V by 0 bases and J by 0 bases, and 8 bases separated the two germline ends. The CDR3 nucleotides read TGTGCCAGCAGCTTAGCTACGACAGTGAACACTGAAGCTTTCTTT. This sequence encodes CASSLATTVNTEAFF. Supplemented by reference TRBV7-2 and TRBJ1-1, the full variable domain reads GAGVSQSPSNKVTEKGKDVELRCDPISGHTALYWYRQSLGQGLEFLIYFQGNSAPDKSGLPSDRFSAERTGGSVSTLTIQRTQQEDSAVYLCASSLATTVNTEAFFGQGTRLTVV.

V usage is TRBV2 and J usage is TRBJ2-2, with 7 bases fitting TRBD1. The CDR3 consists of 14 residues. In germline, CDR1 is SNHLY, CDR2 FYNNEI. J gave up 1 base and V 5 bases, and 1 base lay outside the gene matches. The DNA of the CDR3 is TGTGCCAGCAGTTGGACAGGGAACACCGGGGAGCTGTTTTTT. Residues: CASSWTGNTGELFF.

This clone was found once. This rearrangement joins TRBV4-3 to TRBJ2-7; D gene uncertain. From germline, CDR1 is LGHNA and CDR2 YSLEER. Trimming took off 0 bases at V and 7 bases at J, with 10 bases between the two ends. CDR3 length: 13 amino acids. CDR3 loop: CASSQELQWEQYF. The CDR3 bases are TGCGCCAGCAGCCAAGAGTTACAGTGGGAGCAGTACTTC.

This clone was seen once. This sequence joins TRBV6-1 and TRBJ1-5; TRBD1 aligns across 7 bases. In germline, CDR1 is MNHNS, CDR2 SASEGT. Trimming removed 7 bases from V and 5 bases from J; junction bases left unmatched: 8. The CDR3 has 14 amino acids. The CDR3 coding sequence is TGTGCCAGCAATCCGGGACAGCGAGATCAGCCCCAGCATTTT. It translates to CASNPGQRDQPQHF.

The chain recombines TRBV4-1 with TRBJ2-3; the match to TRBD1 covers 9 bases. The CDR3 runs 17 residues. V shed 2 bases and J 3 bases; nucleotides not matched to a gene: 9. Per germline, CDR1 MGHRA and CDR2 YSYEKL. Here the CDR3 reads CASSQSPATGGTDTQYF. Written as DNA, the CDR3 is TGCGCCAGCAGCCAATCCCCGGCGACAGGGGGTACAGATACGCAGTATTTT.

The chain is built from TRBV28 and TRBJ1-2; D remains ambiguous. Trimming left V 5 bases short and J 0 bases short, with 13 bases between. The CDR3 totals 15 residues. Germline V CDR1 and CDR2: MDHEN, SYDVKM. CDR3 in amino acids: CASSLVKMPNYGYTF. As DNA, the CDR3 is TGTGCCAGCAGTCTAGTTAAGATGCCTAACTATGGCTACACCTTC.

CDR3 DNA sequence: TGTGCCAGCAGCCCTAACCTACAGGGCTACGGGGAGCTGTTTTTT. It codes for CASSPNLQGYGELFF. The genes are TRBV7-2 and TRBJ2-2; a weak D match, TRBD1 (6 bases). The CDR3 loop spans 15 amino acids. Germline CDR1 is SGHTA and CDR2 is FQGNSA. Trimming took 5 bases from V and 7 from J, leaving 17 bases between them.

This rearrangement joins TRBV9 to TRBJ2-3, with no clear D. The ends were cut back, 0 bases at V and 2 bases at J, with 7 bases in the middle. Germline V gene sequence: CDR1 SGDLS, CDR2 YYNGEE. This CDR3 has 14 residues. As DNA, the CDR3 is TGTGCCAGCAGCGTAGGGAGTTACACAGATACGCAGTATTTT. Translated, it gives CASSVGSYTDTQYF.

This clone was picked up one time. This chain connects TRBV10-3 to TRBJ1-1; 9 positions agree with TRBD1. The CDR3 totals 15 residues. Trimming took 0 bases from V and 5 from J; bases not matched to a gene: 4. Germline CDR1 ENHRY, CDR2 SYGVKD. Here the CDR3 DNA reads TGTGCCATCAGTGAGTCGAACAGGGGGCGGACTGAAGCTTTCTTT. It specifies CAISESNRGRTEAFF.

Remarks on this clone: This sample also contains other DNA sequences that code for the same CDR3. V and J are TRBV27 and TRBJ1-2; tentative D call: TRBD1 (6 bases). V lost 5 bases to trimming and J lost 4 bases, with 11 bases between them. The CDR3 has 13 residues. Germline CDR1 MNHEY, CDR2 SMNVEV (reference sequence). This CDR3 reads CASSAQGPYGYTF. CDR3 DNA: TGTGCCAGCAGTGCCCAGGGGCCCTATGGCTACACCTTC.

This sequence joins TRBV4-1 and TRBJ2-1, with D maybe TRBD1 (6 bases). CDR1 and CDR2 from the germline V gene are MGHRA and YSYEKL. V was cut by 0 bases and J by 9 bases, with 15 bases left in between. CDR3 length: 15 residues. The CDR3 is CASSQDIWGHGEQFF. In DNA form, the CDR3 reads TGCGCCAGCAGCCAAGATATCTGGGGGCACGGTGAGCAGTTCTTC.

The rearrangement uses TRBV11-2 and TRBJ1-4; D remains unclear. From germline, CDR1 is SGHAT and CDR2 FQNNGV. The CDR3 loop spans 14 amino acids. Trimming removed 0 bases at V and 8 bases at J, with 10 bases between. CDR3 coding DNA: TGTGCCAGCAGCTTAGACGCCTCGGGGGAAAAACTGTTTTTT. Residues: CASSLDASGEKLFF.

This chain links TRBV2 with TRBJ2-3, with 16 bases aligning to TRBD2. This CDR3 is built from 16 residues. Germline V CDR1 and CDR2: SNHLY, FYNNEI. With V trimmed by 8 bases and J by 7 bases, 9 bases remained unmatched. The CDR3 loop is CASYQGLAGGPNTQYF. The CDR3 DNA follows: TGTGCCAGCTATCAGGGACTAGCGGGGGGGCCGAATACGCAGTATTTT.

This clone was picked up one time. The rearrangement links TRBV11-3 to TRBJ2-1; weak D call: TRBD1 (5 bases). Germline V gene sequence: CDR1 SGHNT, CDR2 YENEEA. V dropped 5 bases and J dropped 4 bases, with 15 bases sitting between them. The CDR3 length is 15 residues. The CDR3 sequence is CASSDSLRGYNEQFF. DNA of the CDR3: TGTGCCAGCAGCGACAGCCTTAGGGGTTACAATGAGCAGTTCTTC. Complete variable domain (other parts from reference TRBV11-3 and TRBJ2-1): EAGVVQSPRYKIIEKKQPVAFWCNPISGHNTLYWYLQNLGQGPELLIRYENEEAVDDSQLPKDRFSAERLKGVDSTLKIQPAELGDSAVYLCASSDSLRGYNEQFFGPGTRLTVL.

The genes are TRBV7-3 and TRBJ2-7; TRBD2 aligns across 9 bases. Germline values: CDR1 SGHTA, CDR2 FQGTGA. After removal of 0 bases from V and 4 bases from J, the junction contained 4 bases not matched to a gene. This CDR3 contains 15 residues. CDR3 residues: CASSLTSGSTYEQYF. CDR3 coding DNA: TGTGCCAGCAGCTTAACTAGCGGGAGTACTTACGAGCAGTACTTC. Full variable domain (remainder filled in from reference TRBV7-3 and TRBJ2-7): GAGVSQTPSNKVTEKGKYVELRCDPISGHTALYWYRQSLGQGPEFLIYFQGTGAADDSGLPNDRFFAVRPEGSVSTLKIQRTERGDSAVYLCASSLTSGSTYEQYFGPGTRLTVT.